Listed below are T cell receptor beta chains from one sample, sequenced in a study of patients and donors after allogeneic stem cell transplantation. One entry per CDR3 protein results from TCRdb running MiXCR on the RT-PCR reads. The table shows approximately 220,000 distinct CDR3 sequences, with more than 35% occurring only once. Input material: blood, either unsorted or a sorted T cell fraction (not recorded which). The source is a human donor who was either an allogeneic HSCT recipient or a stem cell or donor lymphocyte infusion donor (not recorded which). It is not recorded whose cells these are; they may come from a transplant donor. Both conserved end residues are part of each CDR3. A D gene is named only where the DNA matches it firmly. Some rows have no size entry. The others give once, few or many, or a class for an expanded clone.

clone size,D gene,J gene,V gene,CDR3 protein,CDR3 DNA
NA,NA,TRBJ1-1,TRBV7-9,CASSFGPGGLTEAFF,TGTGCCAGCAGCTTTGGTCCCGGAGGGCTAACTGAAGCTTTCTTT
NA,NA,TRBJ1-5,TRBV5-6,CASGEFTQSSNQPQHF,TGTGCCAGCGGCGAGTTTACGCAGTCTAGCAATCAGCCCCAGCATTTT
NA,TRBD1,TRBJ1-4,TRBV3-1,CASSRIPQGANEKLFF,TGTGCCAGCAGCCGGATCCCGCAGGGGGCAAATGAAAAACTGTTTTTT
few,TRBD1,TRBJ1-2,TRBV12-3/TRBV12-4,CASRGTANYGYTF,TGTGCCAGCAGGGGGACAGCTAACTATGGCTACACCTTC
NA,TRBD1,TRBJ2-3,TRBV24-1,CATSDTGQGAPSTDTQYF,TGTGCCACCAGTGACACGGGACAGGGGGCGCCTAGCACAGATACGCAGTATTTT
few,TRBD1,TRBJ1-3,TRBV6-1,CASSDRGQGSGNTIYF,TGTGCCAGCAGTGACCGGGGACAGGGTTCTGGAAACACCATATATTTT
few,NA,TRBJ1-3,TRBV20-1,CSARGGLLHGNTIYF,TGCAGTGCTAGGGGGGGATTATTACATGGAAACACCATATATTTT
NA,TRBD1,TRBJ1-5,TRBV5-6,CASSSTGGGQPQHF,TGTGCCAGCAGCTCCACAGGGGGCGGGCAGCCCCAGCATTTT
NA,NA,TRBJ1-6,TRBV20-1,CSARDWDEGSPLHF,TGCAGTGCTAGAGATTGGGACGAGGGTTCACCCCTCCACTTT
NA,NA,TRBJ1-2,TRBV5-6,CASSREDSGYTF,TGTGCCAGCAGCCGAGAGGACAGTGGCTACACCTTC
NA,NA,TRBJ2-3,TRBV3-1,CASSQVGGPSTDTQYF,TGTGCCAGCAGCCAGGTCGGGGGACCTAGCACAGATACGCAGTATTTT
NA,NA,TRBJ1-6,TRBV30,CAWSFSSNNSPLHF,TGTGCCTGGAGCTTTTCCAGTAATAATTCACCCCTCCACTTT
NA,NA,TRBJ1-2,TRBV2,CASSVLLLPNYGYTF,TGTGCCAGCAGTGTTCTGCTTCTACCTAACTATGGCTACACCTTC
NA,NA,TRBJ2-1,TRBV5-1,CASSTLGLPGEQFF,TGCGCCAGCAGCACCCTCGGACTGCCTGGTGAGCAGTTCTTC
NA,TRBD1,TRBJ1-2,TRBV20-1,CSARVARGLSDGYTF,TGCAGTGCTAGAGTCGCCAGGGGGCTAAGTGACGGCTACACCTTC
few,NA,TRBJ1-2,TRBV6-5,CASSFWKSASYGYTF,TGTGCCAGCAGTTTTTGGAAGTCGGCGAGCTATGGCTACACCTTC
few,NA,TRBJ1-4,TRBV7-6,CASSRWTADNEKLFF,TGTGCCAGCAGTCGATGGACGGCCGATAATGAAAAACTGTTTTTT
NA,NA,TRBJ1-4,TRBV9,CASSVGLATNEKLFF,TGTGCCAGCAGCGTAGGGCTAGCAACTAATGAAAAACTGTTTTTT
once,TRBD1,TRBJ2-1,TRBV6-2/TRBV6-3,CASSRTRQGVYNEQFF,TGTGCCAGCAGTCGGACCCGACAGGGAGTCTACAATGAGCAGTTCTTC
few,NA,TRBJ1-1,TRBV5-1,CASSLEGQYSEAFF,TGCGCCAGCAGCTTGGAGGGACAATACTCTGAAGCTTTCTTT
NA,TRBD2,TRBJ2-5,TRBV25-1,CASRGPRGDQGETQYF,TGTGCCAGCAGGGGCCCACGGGGGGATCAGGGAGAGACCCAGTACTTC
NA,NA,TRBJ1-4,TRBV20-1,CSAPDSYNEKLFF,TGCAGTGCTCCCGACAGCTATAATGAAAAACTGTTTTTT
once,NA,TRBJ2-5,TRBV10-3,CAISEAGGGEETQYF,TGTGCCATCAGTGAGGCAGGGGGAGGGGAAGAGACCCAGTACTTC
NA,NA,TRBJ1-3,TRBV30,CAWSQGRRSGNTIYF,TGTGCCTGGAGTCAAGGGCGCCGCTCTGGAAACACCATATATTTT
NA,TRBD1,TRBJ1-6,TRBV4-1,CASSQPRTGDYSPLHF,TGCGCCAGCAGCCAACCACGGACAGGGGACTATTCACCCCTCCACTTT
few,NA,TRBJ2-7,TRBV2,CASSEAVTYEQYF,TGTGCCAGCAGTGAAGCCGTTACCTACGAGCAGTACTTC
NA,NA,TRBJ2-5,TRBV7-9,CASSLDRLTVQETQYF,TGTGCCAGCAGCTTAGACCGGTTGACGGTCCAAGAGACCCAGTACTTC
few,TRBD2,TRBJ2-2,TRBV6-2/TRBV6-3,CASSILAGGPGTGELFF,TGTGCCAGCAGCATCCTAGCGGGGGGGCCCGGCACCGGGGAGCTGTTTTTT
NA,NA,TRBJ2-7,TRBV7-9,CASSLGLEQYF,TGTGCCAGCAGCTTAGGCCTCGAGCAGTACTTC
NA,NA,TRBJ2-7,TRBV20-1,CSATYRYEQYF,TGCAGTGCGACGTATAGGTACGAGCAGTACTTC
NA,NA,TRBJ2-7,TRBV29-1,CSVRAGYEQYF,TGCAGCGTTAGGGCAGGGTACGAGCAGTACTTC
few,NA,TRBJ1-4,TRBV4-3,CASSPRVIANEKLFF,TGCGCCAGCAGCCCGAGGGTGATTGCTAATGAAAAACTGTTTTTT
few,NA,TRBJ1-5,TRBV7-9,CASSATGIVQQPQHF,TGTGCCAGCAGCGCAACAGGGATTGTTCAACAGCCCCAGCATTTT
NA,NA,TRBJ2-1,TRBV6-5,CASRQLGNEQFF,TGTGCCAGCAGGCAACTAGGGAATGAGCAGTTCTTC
few,NA,TRBJ2-2,TRBV27,CASSLVLSRGTGELFF,TGTGCCAGCAGTTTAGTTTTGTCGCGGGGTACCGGGGAGCTGTTTTTT
NA,TRBD1,TRBJ1-1,TRBV10-2,CASSEAGQSILSMNTEAFF,TGCGCCAGCAGTGAGGCGGGACAGTCCATACTAAGTATGAACACTGAAGCTTTCTTT
NA,TRBD1,TRBJ2-4,TRBV4-1,CASSYPGQIKNIQYF,TGCGCCAGCAGCTATCCGGGACAGATAAAAAACATTCAGTACTTC
NA,NA,TRBJ1-1,TRBV28,CASSPLTTANTEAFF,TGTGCCAGCAGTCCTCTAACGACCGCGAACACTGAAGCTTTCTTT
few,NA,TRBJ2-7,TRBV20-1,CSAQDSTYEQYF,TGCAGTGCCCAAGACAGCACCTACGAGCAGTACTTC
few,TRBD1,TRBJ1-1,TRBV4-1,CASSQPWDRNTEAFF,TGCGCCAGCAGCCAACCCTGGGACAGGAACACTGAAGCTTTCTTT
once,NA,TRBJ2-7,TRBV5-1,CASTPSEYEQYF,TGCGCCAGCACCCCCTCCGAGTACGAGCAGTACTTC
few,NA,TRBJ2-2,TRBV4-2,CASSQVWTNTGELFF,TGTGCCAGCAGCCAAGTATGGACGAACACCGGGGAGCTGTTTTTT
NA,TRBD1,TRBJ1-5,TRBV12-3/TRBV12-4,CASRMRGTGGVQPQHF,TGTGCCAGCAGAATGAGGGGGACAGGGGGTGTTCAGCCCCAGCATTTT
NA,NA,TRBJ1-4,TRBV4-2,CASSPLGREEKLFF,TGTGCCAGCAGCCCCCTGGGACGAGAGGAAAAACTGTTTTTT
few,NA,TRBJ1-2,TRBV25-1,CASSEHGYGYTF,TGTGCCAGCAGTGAGCATGGGTATGGCTACACCTTC
NA,NA,TRBJ1-1,TRBV25-1,CASRDPGLLNTEAFF,TGTGCCAGCAGAGACCCGGGACTCCTGAACACTGAAGCTTTCTTT
NA,TRBD2,TRBJ2-5,TRBV29-1,CSVVWGGGETQYF,TGCAGCGTTGTGTGGGGGGGTGGTGAGACCCAGTACTTC
NA,NA,TRBJ1-6,TRBV6-1,CASTRGRNNSPLHF,TGTGCCAGCACCCGGGGACGGAATAATTCACCCCTCCACTTT
NA,NA,TRBJ1-1,TRBV6-4,CASSEPGTGSAFF,TGTGCCAGCAGTGAACCAGGAACAGGGTCGGCTTTCTTT
NA,NA,TRBJ1-1,TRBV5-1,CASSTLSQNTEAFF,TGCGCCAGCAGCACCCTAAGCCAGAACACTGAAGCTTTCTTT
NA,NA,TRBJ2-7,TRBV6-5,CASSRLGSEYEQYF,TGTGCCAGCAGCCGCCTCGGTTCGGAATACGAGCAGTACTTC
NA,NA,TRBJ1-1,TRBV4-1,CASSLRSQGNTEAFF,TGCGCCAGCAGCCTCCGGTCTCAAGGGAACACTGAAGCTTTCTTT